This T cell receptor (beta chain) was captured in a study of blood T cell repertoires in COVID-19. Study information: Sites across the United States, Italy and Spain contributed samples from acute and convalescent COVID-19. The cDNA or gDNA used as material had been derived from T cells, B-cell-depleted T cells, or PBMCs.

Original data processing: From reference gene primer amplification, estimates of nucleated cell counts were derived. Using immunoSEQ multiplex PCR, the repertoire was profiled, and TCRdb retains in-frame clones only, with some absent. V, J and clone size derive from that table, while D and trimming were established from the DNA sequence. The sample yields more than 300,000 clones, 89% seen once. CDR3 length: 17 amino acids. Trimming took off 0 bases at V and 1 base at J, with 15 bases between the two ends. Looked up from germline, CDR1 is SGHAT and CDR2 is FQNNGV. The clonotype comes from a man aged 18 to 35 who had recovered from COVID-19. The rearrangement uses TRBV11-2 and TRBJ2-5; D might be TRBD1 (5 bases). Sequencing was carried out using peripheral blood. CDR3 sequence reads: CASSLDAVGPGQETQYF. The DNA of the CDR3 is TGTGCCAGCAGCTTAGATGCGGTGGGGCCAGGCCAAGAGACCCAGTACTTC.